The sample holds many counts of the clone carrying this TCR beta chain. Its antigen is currently unknown. TCRdb independently ran MiXCR on the reads; one entry per CDR3 protein. The table lists approximately 260,000 distinct CDR3 sequences, over 15% of them singletons. The data are from a study of T cell repertoires in cytomegalovirus infection. Study-level points and caveats: Cumulative public TCR beta family frequency identified carriers of CMV plus the relevant HLA.

Germline CDR1 SGHVS, CDR2 FQNEAQ. J was trimmed by 5 bases and V by 0 bases; bases with no gene match: 6. The CDR3 runs to 15 residues. The sequencing sample was made of CD8+ T cells from PBMCs. This chain joins TRBV7-8 and TRBJ1-1, with TRBD1 matching over 7 bases. The TCR comes from a human donor in good health (CMV status not recorded). Some clones in this sample may be carry-over from other donors' samples. DNA for the CDR3: TGTGCCAGCAGCTTAGCCGGCAGGGGGTGGACTGAAGCTTTCTTT. Amino acid sequence: CASSLAGRGWTEAFF. Full variable domain (remainder filled in from reference TRBV7-8 and TRBJ1-1): GAGVSQSPRYKVAKRGQDVALRCDPISGHVSLFWYQQALGQGPEFLTYFQNEAQLDKSGLPSDRFFAERPEGSVSTLKIQRTQQEDSAVYLCASSLAGRGWTEAFFGQGTRLTVV.